The source of this T cell receptor beta chain is a study of blood T cell repertoires in COVID-19. Produced via immunoSEQ multiplex PCR; TCRdb's table is partial and in-frame only. The sample has about 230,000 clones; 80% to 90% are singletons. CDR1 and CDR2 (germline): LNHDA, SQIVND (reference sequence). CDR3 length: 15 amino acids. V shed 5 bases, J shed 4 bases, and the junction held 8 bases outside the gene matches. The receptor's source is a man between 50 and 59 years old with COVID-19, enrolled during active disease. The V and J genes are TRBV19 and TRBJ2-7; 10 bases are shared with TRBD1. The sequenced material came from peripheral blood. CDR3 coding DNA: TGTGCCAGTAGTCGCCGGACAGGGGGAAGGTACGAGCAGTACTTC. Protein: CASSRRTGGRYEQYF. Variable domain in full (rest from reference TRBV19 and TRBJ2-7): DGGITQSPKYLFRKEGQNVTLSCEQNLNHDAMYWYRQDPGQGLRLIYYSQIVNDFQKGDIAEGYSVSREKKESFPLTVTSAQKNPTAFYLCASSRRTGGRYEQYFGPGTRLTVT.